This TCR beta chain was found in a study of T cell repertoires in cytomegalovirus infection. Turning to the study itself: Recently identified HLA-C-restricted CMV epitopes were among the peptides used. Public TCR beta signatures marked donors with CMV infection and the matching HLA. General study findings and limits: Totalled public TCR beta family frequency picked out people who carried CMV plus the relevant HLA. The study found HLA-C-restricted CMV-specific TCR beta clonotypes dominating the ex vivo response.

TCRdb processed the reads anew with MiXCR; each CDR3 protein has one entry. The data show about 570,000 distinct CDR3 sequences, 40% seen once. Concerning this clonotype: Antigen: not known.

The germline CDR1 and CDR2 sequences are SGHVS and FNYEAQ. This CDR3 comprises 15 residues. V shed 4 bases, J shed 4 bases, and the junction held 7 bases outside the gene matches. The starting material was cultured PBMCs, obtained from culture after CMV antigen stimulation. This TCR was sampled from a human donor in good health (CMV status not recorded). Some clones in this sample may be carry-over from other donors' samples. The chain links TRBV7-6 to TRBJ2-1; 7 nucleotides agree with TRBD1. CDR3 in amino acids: CASSYGTDHYNEQFF. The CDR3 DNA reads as TGTGCCAGCAGCTACGGGACAGACCATTACAATGAGCAGTTCTTC.